This TCR beta chain was sequenced in a study of cytomegalovirus exposure and HLA in healthy donors. Study-level findings and limits: Confirmation in vitro established that three CMV-associated chains were specific for CMV antigens. A later analysis, which compared TCR beta chains of equal frequency, found the HLA-associated ones more clonally expanded. Earlier analysis yielded a pattern in which most TCR beta V segments were productive about 87% or about 30% of the time.

As regards this clone: Its target is unknown.

The germline gives CDR1 MNHEY, CDR2 SMNVEV (reference sequence). Trimming took 6 bases from V and 5 from J; bases not matched to a gene: 8. The length of the CDR3 is 16 residues. In the PCR, 60 Vbeta and 13 Jbeta primers were used. Sequencing used immunoSEQ multiplex PCR; TCRdb keeps in-frame clones, though not all of them. The sample shows 150,000 to 200,000 clones, 75% to 85% of them seen only once. Donors were ostensibly healthy at sampling, although undocumented immune exposures were probable. Sequencing was done on a sample of PBMCs. V and J are TRBV27 and TRBJ2-6; 9 nucleotides line up with TRBD1. This clonotype originated in a woman aged 50 to 60 in good health and CMV-seronegative. The CDR3 loop reads CASSRDRERRANVLTF. The CDR3 DNA sequence: TGTGCCAGCAGCAGGGACAGGGAGAGGAGGGCCAACGTCCTGACTTTC.